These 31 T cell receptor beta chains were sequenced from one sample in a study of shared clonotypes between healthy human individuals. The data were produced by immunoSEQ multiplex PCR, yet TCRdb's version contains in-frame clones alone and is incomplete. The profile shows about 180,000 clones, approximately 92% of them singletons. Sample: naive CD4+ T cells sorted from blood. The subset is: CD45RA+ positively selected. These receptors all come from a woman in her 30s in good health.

The CDR3 DNA is TGTGCCAGCAGGTACCGACAGGGAGGAGGCGGCTACACCTTC. As protein: CASRYRQGGGGYTF. The gene calls are TRBV6-1 and TRBJ1-2; TRBD1 matches 7 bases. J gave up 8 bases and V 6 bases, and 12 bases lay outside the gene matches. The CDR3 spans 14 residues. The V gene's germline CDR1 is MNHNS and CDR2 SASEGT.

CDR3 amino acids: CASSELRDSPYGYTF. The CDR3 DNA sequence: TGTGCCAGCAGTGAATTAAGAGACAGCCCCTATGGCTACACCTTC. V and J are TRBV2 and TRBJ1-2, with D possibly being TRBD1 (5 bases). The CDR3 contains 15 residues. The V and J ends lost 2 bases and 4 bases respectively, with 14 bases between them. Per germline, CDR1 SNHLY and CDR2 FYNNEI.

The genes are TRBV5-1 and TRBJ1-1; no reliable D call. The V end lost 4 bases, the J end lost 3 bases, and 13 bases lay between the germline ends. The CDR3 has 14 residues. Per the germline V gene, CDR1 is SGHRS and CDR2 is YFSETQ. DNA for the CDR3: TGCGCCAGCAGCGTTGTGGCTAAGGACACTGAAGCTTTCTTT. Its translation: CASSVVAKDTEAFF.

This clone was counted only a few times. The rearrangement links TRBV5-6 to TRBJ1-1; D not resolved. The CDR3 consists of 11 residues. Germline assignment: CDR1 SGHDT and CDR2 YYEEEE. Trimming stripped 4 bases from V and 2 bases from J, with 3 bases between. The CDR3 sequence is CASSRNTEAFF. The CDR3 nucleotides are TGTGCCAGCAGCCGTAACACTGAAGCTTTCTTT.

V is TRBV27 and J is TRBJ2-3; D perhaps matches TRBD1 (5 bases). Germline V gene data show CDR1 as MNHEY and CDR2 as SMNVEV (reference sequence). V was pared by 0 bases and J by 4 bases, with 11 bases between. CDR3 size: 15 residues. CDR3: CASSLSPTGSDTQYF. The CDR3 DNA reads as TGTGCCAGCAGTTTATCTCCTACAGGATCAGATACGCAGTATTTT.

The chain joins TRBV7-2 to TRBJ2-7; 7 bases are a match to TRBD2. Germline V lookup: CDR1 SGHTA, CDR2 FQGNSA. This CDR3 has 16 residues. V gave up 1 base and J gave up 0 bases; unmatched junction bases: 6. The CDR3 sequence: CASSLGEAGNSYEQYF. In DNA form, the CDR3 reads TGTGCCAGCAGCTTAGGGGAAGCGGGGAACTCCTACGAGCAGTACTTC.

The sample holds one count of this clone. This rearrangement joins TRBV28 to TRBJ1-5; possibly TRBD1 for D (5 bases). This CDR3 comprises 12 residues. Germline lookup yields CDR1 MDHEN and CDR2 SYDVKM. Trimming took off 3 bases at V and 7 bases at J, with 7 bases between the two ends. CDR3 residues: CASSFREQPQHF. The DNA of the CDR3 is TGTGCCAGCAGTTTCAGGGAGCAGCCCCAGCATTTT.

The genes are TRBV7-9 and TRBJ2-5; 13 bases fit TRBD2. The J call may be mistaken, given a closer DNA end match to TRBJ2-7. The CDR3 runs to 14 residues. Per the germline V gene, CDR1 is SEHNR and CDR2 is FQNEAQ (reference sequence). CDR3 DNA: TGTGCCAGCAGCCGGACTAGCGGGAGTCGCGAGCAGTACTTC. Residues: CASSRTSGSREQYF.

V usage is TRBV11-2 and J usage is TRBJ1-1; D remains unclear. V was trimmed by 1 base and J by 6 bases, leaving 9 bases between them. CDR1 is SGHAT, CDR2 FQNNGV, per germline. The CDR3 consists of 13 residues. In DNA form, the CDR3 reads TGTGCCAGCAGCTTAGGTTTTTATTCTGAAGCTTTCTTT. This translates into CASSLGFYSEAFF.

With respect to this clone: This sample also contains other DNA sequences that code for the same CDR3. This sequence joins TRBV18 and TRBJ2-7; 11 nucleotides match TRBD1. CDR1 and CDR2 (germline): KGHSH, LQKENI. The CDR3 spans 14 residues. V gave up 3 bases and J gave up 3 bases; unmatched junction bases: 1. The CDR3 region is CASSPGTGGYEQYF. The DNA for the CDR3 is TGTGCCAGCTCACCTGGGACAGGGGGCTACGAGCAGTACTTC.

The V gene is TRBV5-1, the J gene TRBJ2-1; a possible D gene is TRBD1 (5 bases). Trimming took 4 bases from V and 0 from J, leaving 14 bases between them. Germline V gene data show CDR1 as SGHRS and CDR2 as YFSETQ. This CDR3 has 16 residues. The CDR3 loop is CASSLRGGASYNEQFF. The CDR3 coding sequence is TGCGCCAGCAGCCTCCGCGGTGGGGCCTCCTACAATGAGCAGTTCTTC.

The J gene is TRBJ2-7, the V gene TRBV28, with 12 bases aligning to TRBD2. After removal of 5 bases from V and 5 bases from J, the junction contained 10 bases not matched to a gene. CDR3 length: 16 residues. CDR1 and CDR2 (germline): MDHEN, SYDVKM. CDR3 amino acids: CASSPKRLAGVHEQYF. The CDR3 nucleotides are TGTGCCAGCAGTCCCAAGAGACTAGCGGGAGTTCACGAGCAGTACTTC.

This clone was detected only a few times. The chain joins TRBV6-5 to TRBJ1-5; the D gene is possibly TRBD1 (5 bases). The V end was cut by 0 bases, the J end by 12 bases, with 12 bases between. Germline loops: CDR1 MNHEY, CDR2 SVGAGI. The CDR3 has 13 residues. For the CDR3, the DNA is TGTGCCAGCAGTTACTCAGCTGGGGGTGACCAGCATTTT. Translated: CASSYSAGGDQHF.

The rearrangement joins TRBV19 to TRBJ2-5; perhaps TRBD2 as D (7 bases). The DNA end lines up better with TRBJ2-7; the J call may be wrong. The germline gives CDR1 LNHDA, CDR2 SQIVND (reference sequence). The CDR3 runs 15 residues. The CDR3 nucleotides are TGTGCCAGTAGTATTAGGGGGGGACTACGGTACGAGCAGTACTTC. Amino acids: CASSIRGGLRYEQYF.

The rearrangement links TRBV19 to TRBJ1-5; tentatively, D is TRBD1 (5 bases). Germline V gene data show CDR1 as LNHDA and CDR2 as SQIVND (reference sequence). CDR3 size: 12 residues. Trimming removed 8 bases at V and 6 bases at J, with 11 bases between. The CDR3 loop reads CASSRVGQPQHF. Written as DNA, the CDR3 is TGTGCCAGTTCCAGGGTGGGTCAGCCCCAGCATTTT. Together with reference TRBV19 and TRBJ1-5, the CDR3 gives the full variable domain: DGGITQSPKYLFRKEGQNVTLSCEQNLNHDAMYWYRQDPGQGLRLIYYSQIVNDFQKGDIAEGYSVSREKKESFPLTVTSAQKNPTAFYLCASSRVGQPQHFGDGTRLSIL.

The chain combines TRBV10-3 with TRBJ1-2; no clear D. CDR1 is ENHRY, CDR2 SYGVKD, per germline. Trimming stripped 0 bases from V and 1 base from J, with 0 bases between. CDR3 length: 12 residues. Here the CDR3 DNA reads TGTGCCATCAGTGAGTCTAACTATGGCTACACCTTC. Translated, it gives CAISESNYGYTF.

CDR3 residues: CASSHGTGTGGRYEQYF. The CDR3 coding sequence is TGCGCCAGCAGTCATGGTACCGGGACAGGGGGTAGGTACGAGCAGTACTTC. The chain links TRBV5-1 to TRBJ2-7; 11 bases match TRBD1. V shed 5 bases and J 4 bases; nucleotides not matched to a gene: 14. Germline V gene sequence: CDR1 SGHRS, CDR2 YFSETQ. The CDR3 consists of 17 residues.

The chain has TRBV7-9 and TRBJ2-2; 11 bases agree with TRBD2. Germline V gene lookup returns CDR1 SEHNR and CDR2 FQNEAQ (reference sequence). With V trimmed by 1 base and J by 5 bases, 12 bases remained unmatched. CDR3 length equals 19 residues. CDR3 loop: CASSLGGTATSGETGELFF. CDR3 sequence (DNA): TGTGCCAGCAGCTTAGGCGGGACAGCGACTAGCGGGGAGACCGGGGAGCTGTTTTTT.

The CDR3 region has the DNA TGTGCAAGTCGCTGCCGGCAGGGAGCCTGCAATCAGCCCCAGCATTTT. Translated, it gives CASRCRQGACNQPQHF. The V call is TRBV12-2, the J call TRBJ1-5. TRBV12-2 represents a pseudogene. The CDR3 consists of 16 residues.

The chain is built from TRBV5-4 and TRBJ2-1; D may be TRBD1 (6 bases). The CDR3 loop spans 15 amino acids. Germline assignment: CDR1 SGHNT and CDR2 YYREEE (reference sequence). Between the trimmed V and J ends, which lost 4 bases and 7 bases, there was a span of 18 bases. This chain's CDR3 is CASSTRTGTLNEQFF. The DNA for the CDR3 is TGTGCCAGCAGCACAAGAACAGGGACCTTGAATGAGCAGTTCTTC.

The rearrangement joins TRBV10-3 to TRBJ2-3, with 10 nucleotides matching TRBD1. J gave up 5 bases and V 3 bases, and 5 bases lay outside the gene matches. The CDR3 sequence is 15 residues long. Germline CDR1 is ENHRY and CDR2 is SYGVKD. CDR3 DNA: TGTGCCATCAGTGATGGGACAGGGGCTAGAGATACGCAGTATTTT. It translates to CAISDGTGARDTQYF.

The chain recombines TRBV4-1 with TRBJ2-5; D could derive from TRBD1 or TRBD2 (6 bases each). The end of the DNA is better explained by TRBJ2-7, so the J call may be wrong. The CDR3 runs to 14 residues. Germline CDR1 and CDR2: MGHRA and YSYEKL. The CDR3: CASSQVGGGYEQYF. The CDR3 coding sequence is TGCGCCAGCAGCCAAGTAGGGGGAGGTTACGAGCAGTACTTC.

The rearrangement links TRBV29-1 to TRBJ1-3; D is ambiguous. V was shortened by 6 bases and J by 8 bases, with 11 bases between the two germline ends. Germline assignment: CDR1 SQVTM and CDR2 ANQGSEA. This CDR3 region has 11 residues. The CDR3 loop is CSVAALDTIYF. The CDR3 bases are TGCAGCGTCGCCGCTTTAGACACCATATATTTT.

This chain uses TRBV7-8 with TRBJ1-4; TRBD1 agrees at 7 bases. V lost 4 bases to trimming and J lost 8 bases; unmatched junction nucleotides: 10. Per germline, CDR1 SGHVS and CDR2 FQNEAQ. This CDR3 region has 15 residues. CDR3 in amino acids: CASSSRQGAREKLFF. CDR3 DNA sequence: TGTGCCAGCAGCTCCAGACAGGGTGCTCGGGAAAAACTGTTTTTT.

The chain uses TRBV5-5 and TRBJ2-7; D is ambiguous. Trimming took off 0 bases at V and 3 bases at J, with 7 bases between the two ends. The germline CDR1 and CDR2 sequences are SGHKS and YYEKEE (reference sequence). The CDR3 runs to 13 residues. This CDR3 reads CASSLDVGYEQYF. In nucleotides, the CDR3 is TGTGCCAGCAGCTTGGACGTCGGCTACGAGCAGTACTTC.

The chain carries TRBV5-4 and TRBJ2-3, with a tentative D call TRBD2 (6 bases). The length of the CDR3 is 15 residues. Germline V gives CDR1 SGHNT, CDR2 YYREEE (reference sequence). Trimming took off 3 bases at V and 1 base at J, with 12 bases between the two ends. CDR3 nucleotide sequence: TGTGCCAGCAGCTCCTCGACTAGGGGCACAGATACGCAGTATTTT. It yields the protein CASSSSTRGTDTQYF.

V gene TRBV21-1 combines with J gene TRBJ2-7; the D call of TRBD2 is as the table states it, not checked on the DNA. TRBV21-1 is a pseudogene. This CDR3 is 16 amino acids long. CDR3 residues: CASSKGSTSGWYEQYF. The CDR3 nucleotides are TGTGCCAGCAGCAAGGGTTCGACTAGCGGGTGGTACGAGCAGTACTTC.

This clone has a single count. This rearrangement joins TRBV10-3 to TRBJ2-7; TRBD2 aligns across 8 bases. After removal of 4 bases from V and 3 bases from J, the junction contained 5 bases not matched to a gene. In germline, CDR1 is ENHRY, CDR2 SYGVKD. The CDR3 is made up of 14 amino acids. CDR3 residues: CAISGPGLDYEQYF. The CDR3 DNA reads TGTGCCATCAGTGGCCCGGGACTAGACTACGAGCAGTACTTC.

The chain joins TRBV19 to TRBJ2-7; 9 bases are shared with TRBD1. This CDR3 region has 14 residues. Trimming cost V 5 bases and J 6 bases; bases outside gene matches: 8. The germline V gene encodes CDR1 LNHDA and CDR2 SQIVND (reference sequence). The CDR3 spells CASSLRDRVGEQYF. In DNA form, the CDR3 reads TGTGCCAGTAGTCTTCGGGACAGGGTGGGCGAGCAGTACTTC. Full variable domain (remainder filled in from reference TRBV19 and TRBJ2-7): DGGITQSPKYLFRKEGQNVTLSCEQNLNHDAMYWYRQDPGQGLRLIYYSQIVNDFQKGDIAEGYSVSREKKESFPLTVTSAQKNPTAFYLCASSLRDRVGEQYFGPGTRLTVT.

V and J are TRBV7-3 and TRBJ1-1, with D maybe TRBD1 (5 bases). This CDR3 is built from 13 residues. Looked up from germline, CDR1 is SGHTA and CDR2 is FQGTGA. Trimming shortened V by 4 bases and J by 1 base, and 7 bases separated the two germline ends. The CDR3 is CASSSGGNTEAFF. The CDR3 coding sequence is TGTGCCAGCAGCTCCGGGGGGAACACTGAAGCTTTCTTT.

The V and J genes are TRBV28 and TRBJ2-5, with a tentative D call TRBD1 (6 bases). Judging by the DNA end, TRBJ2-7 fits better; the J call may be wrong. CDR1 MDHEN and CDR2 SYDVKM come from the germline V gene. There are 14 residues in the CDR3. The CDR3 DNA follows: TGTGCCAGCAGTTTGACAGGTCCTACACTCGAGCAGTACTTC. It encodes CASSLTGPTLEQYF.